One and the same sample provided the 26 T cell receptor beta chains below, sequenced in a study of response to subunit inactivated influenza vaccine. Via MiXCR, TCRdb re-called the RT-PCR reads, giving one row per CDR3 protein. The table shows 450,000 to 500,000 distinct CDR3 sequences, with approximately 11% occurring only once. Sequenced material: PBMCs from blood, taken about 40 days after vaccination. These receptors originate from a man aged 45-65 years who received an inactivated influenza vaccine.

The chain links TRBV12-3 or TRBV12-4 to TRBJ2-1, with D tentatively TRBD2 (6 bases). The CDR3 sequence is 16 residues long. Trimming left V 7 bases short and J 0 bases short, with 16 bases between. The CDR3 DNA reads as TGTGCCAGCATCACCTATAGCGGTAGCTCCTACAATGAGCAGTTCTTC. As protein: CASITYSGSSYNEQFF.

The chain carries TRBV9 and TRBJ1-2; D is ambiguous. CDR3 length: 14 residues. The ends were cut back, 4 bases at V and 4 bases at J, with 14 bases in the middle. Germline assignment: CDR1 SGDLS and CDR2 YYNGEE. As DNA, the CDR3 is TGTGCCAGCAGCCCGGGCATCTCCTTCTATGGCTACACCTTC. Its translation is CASSPGISFYGYTF.

The chain links TRBV12-3 or TRBV12-4 to TRBJ1-2, with 8 bases fitting TRBD1. J was trimmed by 8 bases and V by 7 bases; bases with no gene match: 15. The length of the CDR3 is 15 residues. The CDR3 sequence: CASTPLAGQGKGYTF. The CDR3 nucleotides are TGTGCCAGCACCCCTTTGGCCGGACAGGGAAAGGGCTACACCTTC.

This clonotype was seen only a few times. This sequence joins TRBV7-8 and TRBJ2-3; possible D gene TRBD1, 6 bases. Deletions cut 3 bases from V and 0 bases from J, with 10 bases between. The germline gives CDR1 SGHVS, CDR2 FQNEAQ. The CDR3 spans 15 residues. The CDR3 DNA reads TGTGCCAGCAGCTTTGGACAGCGAAGCACAGATACGCAGTATTTT. Amino acid sequence: CASSFGQRSTDTQYF.

The genes are TRBV15 and TRBJ2-1, with a weak D call TRBD1 (6 bases). Germline CDR1 is LNHNV and CDR2 is YYDKDF (reference sequence). The CDR3 contains 14 residues. V was shortened by 0 bases and J by 15 bases, with 18 bases between the two germline ends. CDR3 DNA: TGTGCCACCAGCAGAGATCCACGGGACACAATGGCGTTCTTC. This translates into CATSRDPRDTMAFF.

This clonotype was observed a few times. J is TRBJ2-3 and V is TRBV20-1; 8 bases line up with TRBD2. This CDR3 is built from 15 residues. Germline loops: CDR1 DFQATT, CDR2 SNEGSKA (reference sequence). V was pared by 3 bases and J by 2 bases, with 7 bases of the junction left unmatched. DNA for the CDR3: TGCAGTGCTAGGGCGCGTAGCGGGACCACAGATACGCAGTATTTT. Translated: CSARARSGTTDTQYF.

This clonotype has more than one count but fewer than ten. This chain connects TRBV5-1 to TRBJ2-1, with D possibly matching TRBD1 (5 bases). CDR3 size: 15 residues. Per germline, CDR1 SGHRS and CDR2 YFSETQ. Trimming cost V 4 bases and J 3 bases, with 14 bases left between them. The CDR3 DNA reads TGCGCCAGCAGCCCCTCTGGGGCCCTCTACAATGAGCAGTTCTTC. It translates to CASSPSGALYNEQFF.

This clonotype showed up just a few times. This sequence joins TRBV5-1 and TRBJ2-1, with a tentative D call TRBD1 (6 bases). The germline V gene encodes CDR1 SGHRS and CDR2 YFSETQ. The length of the CDR3 is 15 residues. Trimming took off 2 bases at V and 2 bases at J, with 11 bases between the two ends. The CDR3 loop is CASSFGTPAYNEQFF. The CDR3 DNA is TGCGCCAGCAGCTTTGGGACACCGGCCTACAATGAGCAGTTCTTC.

This clonotype has just a few counts. This chain links TRBV20-1 with TRBJ2-3, with 11 bases matching TRBD2. Germline V gives CDR1 DFQATT, CDR2 SNEGSKA (reference sequence). The CDR3 sequence is 16 residues long. V shed 0 bases and J 6 bases; nucleotides not matched to a gene: 8. The CDR3 loop is CSARDGSGRAGDTQYF. CDR3 in DNA: TGCAGTGCTAGAGATGGTAGCGGGAGGGCCGGGGATACGCAGTATTTT.

This clonotype was seen at least ten times. The CDR3 nucleotides are TGTGCCAGCAGTTTGGGTGGATCAATAAATGAGCAGTTCTTC. It is translated as CASSLGGSINEQFF. The J gene is TRBJ2-1, the V gene TRBV28; D call uncertain. With 3 bases removed from V and 7 bases from J, the gap between germline ends came to 13 bases. The CDR3 is made up of 14 amino acids. Germline CDR1 is MDHEN and CDR2 is SYDVKM.

This clonotype was detected ten times or more. CDR3 amino acids: CASSANLPGLAAGRVDTQYF. The CDR3 nucleotides read TGTGCCAGCAGTGCCAACCTACCGGGACTAGCGGCCGGACGGGTAGATACGCAGTATTTT. V and J are TRBV28 and TRBJ2-3; 11 bases fit TRBD2. The CDR3 extends over 20 amino acids. Germline CDR1 and CDR2: MDHEN and SYDVKM. Trimming cost V 5 bases and J 5 bases; bases outside gene matches: 21.

This clonotype was seen a handful of times. This rearrangement joins TRBV6-2 or TRBV6-3 to TRBJ2-1; the D is unclear. The germline V gene encodes CDR1 MNHEY and CDR2 SVGEGT. The ends were cut back, 1 base at V and 8 bases at J, with 9 bases in the middle. This CDR3 is built from 13 residues. The CDR3 nucleotides read TGTGCCAGCAGTTACTGGTCTCGAGATGAGCAGTTCTTC. As protein: CASSYWSRDEQFF.

This clonotype was seen a few times. This sequence joins TRBV6-1 and TRBJ1-2; weak D call: TRBD1 (5 bases). This CDR3 is built from 16 residues. With 3 bases removed from V and 4 bases from J, the gap between germline ends came to 18 bases. From germline, CDR1 is MNHNS and CDR2 SASEGT. Here the CDR3 reads CASSDGQGLPTYGYTF. In nucleotides, the CDR3 is TGTGCCAGCAGTGACGGTCAGGGCCTTCCTACCTATGGCTACACCTTC.

This clonotype was detected only a few times. The chain uses TRBV7-9 and TRBJ2-7, with D possibly being TRBD2 (5 bases). The CDR3 runs to 15 residues. Looked up from germline, CDR1 is SEHNR and CDR2 is FQNEAQ (reference sequence). V was clipped by 2 bases and J by 3 bases, with 14 bases between them. The CDR3, as DNA: TGTGCCAGCAGCTTAACGACGGCGGGCAACTACGAGCAGTACTTC. Translated, it gives CASSLTTAGNYEQYF.

In its sample, this clonotype was seen many times. Here the CDR3 reads CSAFWGEGEKLFF. Written as DNA, the CDR3 is TGCAGTGCCTTCTGGGGGGAAGGTGAAAAACTGTTTTTT. V gene TRBV20-1 combines with J gene TRBJ1-4; D might be TRBD1 (5 bases). CDR3 length: 13 residues. The V gene lost 6 bases and the J gene lost 7 bases, with 15 bases spanning the gap. Germline loops: CDR1 DFQATT, CDR2 SNEGSKA (reference sequence).

This clonotype was seen ten or more times. The J gene is TRBJ2-5, the V gene TRBV10-3, with D possibly being TRBD1 or TRBD2 (5 bases each). Germline CDR1 and CDR2: ENHRY and SYGVKD. The V and J ends lost 8 bases and 2 bases respectively, with 21 bases between them. CDR3 length: 16 amino acids. CDR3 region: CAIGNGDPFQQETQYF. The CDR3, as DNA: TGTGCCATCGGTAACGGGGACCCCTTCCAACAAGAGACCCAGTACTTC.

V is TRBV28 and J is TRBJ2-5, with a possible D match to TRBD2 (6 bases). Trimming pared 1 base from V and 5 bases from J, leaving 17 bases between. This CDR3 is built from 16 residues. Germline CDR1 reads MDHEN; CDR2 reads SYDVKM. This CDR3 reads CASSLFEEGPGETQYF. The CDR3 region has the DNA TGTGCCAGCAGTTTATTTGAGGAGGGACCGGGGGAGACCCAGTACTTC.

V usage is TRBV10-3 and J usage is TRBJ2-7; 7 nucleotides line up with TRBD2. This CDR3 spans 15 amino acids. The germline CDR1 and CDR2 sequences are ENHRY and SYGVKD. The V and J ends lost 4 bases and 3 bases, in that order; junction bases with no gene match: 9. CDR3 sequence reads: CAISGSGSGDYEQYF. The CDR3 DNA is TGTGCCATCAGTGGTAGCGGGTCCGGGGACTACGAGCAGTACTTC.

CDR3 region: CASSYSRVSSYEQYF. Written as DNA, the CDR3 is TGTGCCAGCAGTTACTCACGAGTAAGCTCCTACGAGCAGTACTTC. V gene TRBV6-5 combines with J gene TRBJ2-7; D remains ambiguous. In germline, CDR1 is MNHEY, CDR2 SVGAGI. V lost 0 bases, J lost 0 bases, and 9 bases lay in between. The CDR3 sequence is 15 residues long.

This chain uses TRBV6-1 with TRBJ2-5, with 11 bases fitting TRBD2. V trimming: 6 bases; J trimming: 4 bases; junction bases outside the gene matches: 7. CDR1 MNHNS and CDR2 SASEGT come from the germline V gene. This CDR3 has 15 amino acids. The CDR3 sequence is CASSTTSGGGETQYF. DNA of the CDR3: TGTGCCAGCAGCACAACTAGCGGGGGCGGAGAGACCCAGTACTTC.

The chain carries TRBV12-3 or TRBV12-4 and TRBJ2-2; TRBD1 or TRBD2 may be the D gene (6 bases each). V was pared by 6 bases and J by 4 bases, with 15 bases between. This CDR3 has 15 amino acids. Written as DNA, the CDR3 is TGTGCCAGCAGCCAAGGGGGGCGCCTCACCGGGGAGCTGTTTTTT. Translation: CASSQGGRLTGELFF.

This clonotype was seen many times. In nucleotides, the CDR3 is TGTGCCATCAGTGAGTCGTCGGAGACCCAGTACTTC. This codes for CAISESSETQYF. The chain joins TRBV10-3 to TRBJ2-5; D is undetermined. V was pared by 0 bases and J by 5 bases, with 4 bases between. CDR3 size: 12 residues. Germline V gene data show CDR1 as ENHRY and CDR2 as SYGVKD.

This clonotype was seen a handful of times. The V call is TRBV7-2, the J call TRBJ2-7; 12 bases are shared with TRBD2. CDR3 length: 16 amino acids. The V segment lost 6 bases and the J segment 3 bases; nucleotides outside the gene matches: 9. The germline CDR1 and CDR2 sequences are SGHTA and FQGNSA. The CDR3 protein is CASRRTSGRLLYEQYF. In nucleotides, the CDR3 is TGTGCCAGCAGACGTACTAGCGGGAGGCTACTCTACGAGCAGTACTTC.

This clonotype was seen only a few times. This rearrangement joins TRBV20-1 to TRBJ2-1; 11 positions match TRBD2. Trimming removed 0 bases from V and 7 bases from J; junction bases left unmatched: 5. This CDR3 is built from 15 residues. The germline gives CDR1 DFQATT, CDR2 SNEGSKA (reference sequence). CDR3 sequence: CSAREIAGGANEQFF. The CDR3 nucleotides are TGCAGTGCTAGAGAGATAGCGGGAGGGGCTAATGAGCAGTTCTTC.

The chain's CDR3 is CASSLYLGLRPISYNEQFF. The CDR3 nucleotides are TGCGCCAGCAGCTTGTATTTGGGTTTGAGGCCGATCTCCTACAATGAGCAGTTCTTC. V usage is TRBV5-1 and J usage is TRBJ2-1; D not resolved. The CDR3 runs to 19 residues. Germline-derived CDR1 and CDR2 are SGHRS and YFSETQ. The V end lost 1 base, the J end lost 0 bases, and 20 bases lay between the germline ends.

A few counts support this clonotype. The chain joins TRBV28 to TRBJ1-2; 9 nucleotides line up with TRBD1. Germline V gene data show CDR1 as MDHEN and CDR2 as SYDVKM. The trim removed 5 bases at V and 2 bases at J, leaving 3 bases unmatched. CDR3 length: 14 amino acids. CDR3 loop: CASSRDRVNYGYTF. The DNA of the CDR3 is TGTGCCAGCAGTCGGGACAGGGTCAACTATGGCTACACCTTC.